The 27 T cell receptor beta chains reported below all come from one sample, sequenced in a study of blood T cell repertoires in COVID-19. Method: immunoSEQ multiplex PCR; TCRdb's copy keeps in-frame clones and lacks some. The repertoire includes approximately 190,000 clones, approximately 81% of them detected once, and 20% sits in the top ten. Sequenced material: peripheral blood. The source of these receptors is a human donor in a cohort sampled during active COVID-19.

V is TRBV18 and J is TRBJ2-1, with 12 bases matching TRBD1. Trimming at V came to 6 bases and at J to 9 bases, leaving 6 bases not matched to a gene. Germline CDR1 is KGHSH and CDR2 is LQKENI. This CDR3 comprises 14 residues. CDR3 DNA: TGTGCCAGCTCCAAGGGACAGGGGGCGGGTGAGCAGTTCTTC. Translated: CASSKGQGAGEQFF.

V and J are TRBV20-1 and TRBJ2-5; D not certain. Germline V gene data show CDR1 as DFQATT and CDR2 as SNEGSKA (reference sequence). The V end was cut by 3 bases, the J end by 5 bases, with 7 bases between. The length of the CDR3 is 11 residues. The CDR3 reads CSARVRETQYF. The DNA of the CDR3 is TGCAGTGCTAGGGTCCGGGAGACCCAGTACTTC.

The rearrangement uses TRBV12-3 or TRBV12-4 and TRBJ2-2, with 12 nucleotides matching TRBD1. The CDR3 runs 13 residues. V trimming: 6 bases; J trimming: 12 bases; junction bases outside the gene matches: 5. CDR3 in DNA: TGTGCCAGCAGGATGGGACAGGGGGCGAAGCTGTTTTTT. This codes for CASRMGQGAKLFF.

CDR3 amino acids: CASSVTSNYGYTF. The CDR3 region has the DNA TGTGCCAGCAGCGTCACAAGTAACTATGGCTACACCTTC. The chain has TRBV9 and TRBJ1-2; D ambiguous. Looked up from germline, CDR1 is SGDLS and CDR2 is YYNGEE. This CDR3 has 13 residues. The V and J ends lost 2 bases and 1 base respectively, with 6 bases between them.

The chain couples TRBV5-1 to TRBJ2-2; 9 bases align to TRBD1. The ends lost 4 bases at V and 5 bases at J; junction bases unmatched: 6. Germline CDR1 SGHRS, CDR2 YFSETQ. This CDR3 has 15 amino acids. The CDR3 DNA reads TGCGCCAGCAGCACGGGACAGGGAAGGACCGGGGAGCTGTTTTTT. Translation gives CASSTGQGRTGELFF.

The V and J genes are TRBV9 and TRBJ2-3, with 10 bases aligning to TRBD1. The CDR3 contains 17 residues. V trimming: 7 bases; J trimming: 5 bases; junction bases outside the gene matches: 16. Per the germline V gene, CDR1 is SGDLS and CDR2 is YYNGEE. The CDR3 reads CASGKSWGTGVVDTQYF. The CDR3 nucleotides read TGTGCCAGCGGCAAAAGCTGGGGGACAGGGGTGGTAGATACGCAGTATTTT. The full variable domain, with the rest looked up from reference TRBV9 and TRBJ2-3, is DSGVTQTPKHLITATGQRVTLRCSPRSGDLSVYWYQQSLDQGLQFLIQYYNGEERAKGNILERFSAQQFPDLHSELNLSSLELGDSALYFCASGKSWGTGVVDTQYFGPGTRLTVL.

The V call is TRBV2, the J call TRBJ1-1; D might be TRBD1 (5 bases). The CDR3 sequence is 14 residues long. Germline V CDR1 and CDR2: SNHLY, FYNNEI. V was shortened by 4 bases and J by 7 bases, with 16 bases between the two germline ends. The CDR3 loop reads CASSVGDVGGEAFF. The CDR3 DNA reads TGTGCCAGCAGTGTAGGGGACGTCGGGGGTGAAGCTTTCTTT.

CDR3 bases: TGTGCCAGTAGTACATACAATAGCAATCAGCCCCAGCATTTT. Translated: CASSTYNSNQPQHF. This sequence joins TRBV19 and TRBJ1-5; D unclear. Trimming stripped 4 bases from V and 0 bases from J, with 7 bases between. The CDR3 sequence is 14 residues long. Germline V lookup: CDR1 LNHDA, CDR2 SQIVND (reference sequence). The full variable domain, its missing parts supplied by reference TRBV19 and TRBJ1-5, is DGGITQSPKYLFRKEGQNVTLSCEQNLNHDAMYWYRQDPGQGLRLIYYSQIVNDFQKGDIAEGYSVSREKKESFPLTVTSAQKNPTAFYLCASSTYNSNQPQHFGDGTRLSIL.

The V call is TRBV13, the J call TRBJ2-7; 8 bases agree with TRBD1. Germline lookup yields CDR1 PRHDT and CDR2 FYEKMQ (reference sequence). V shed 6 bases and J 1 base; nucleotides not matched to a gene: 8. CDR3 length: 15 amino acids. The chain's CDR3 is CASRFGQGLSYEQYF. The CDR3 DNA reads TGTGCCAGCAGGTTCGGACAGGGACTTTCCTACGAGCAGTACTTC.

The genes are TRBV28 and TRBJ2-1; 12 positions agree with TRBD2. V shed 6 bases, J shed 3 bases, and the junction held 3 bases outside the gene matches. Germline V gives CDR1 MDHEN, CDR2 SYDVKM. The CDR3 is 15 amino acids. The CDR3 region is CASRTSGSGYNEQFF. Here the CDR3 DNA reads TGTGCCAGCAGGACTAGCGGGAGCGGCTACAATGAGCAGTTCTTC.

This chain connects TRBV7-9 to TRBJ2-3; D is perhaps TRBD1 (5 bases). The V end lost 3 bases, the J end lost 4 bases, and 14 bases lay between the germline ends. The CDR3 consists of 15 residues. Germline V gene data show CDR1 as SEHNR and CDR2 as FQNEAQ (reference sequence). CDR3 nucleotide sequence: TGTGCCAGCAGCTTCGTCCAGGGAACCGCAGATACGCAGTATTTT. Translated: CASSFVQGTADTQYF.

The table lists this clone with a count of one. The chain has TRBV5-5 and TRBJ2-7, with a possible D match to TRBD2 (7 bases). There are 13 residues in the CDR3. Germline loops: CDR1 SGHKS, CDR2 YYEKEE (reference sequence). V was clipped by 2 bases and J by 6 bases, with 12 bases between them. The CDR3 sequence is CASSLGGGVEQYV. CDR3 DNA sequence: TGTGCCAGCAGCTTAGGAGGGGGGGTCGAGCAGTACGTC.

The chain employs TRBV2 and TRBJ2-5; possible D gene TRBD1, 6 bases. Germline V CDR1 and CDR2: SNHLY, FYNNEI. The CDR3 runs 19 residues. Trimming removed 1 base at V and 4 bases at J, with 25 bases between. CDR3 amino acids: CASSEGPRMQQGWGETQYF. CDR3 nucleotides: TGTGCCAGCAGTGAAGGACCCCGAATGCAACAGGGATGGGGAGAGACCCAGTACTTC.

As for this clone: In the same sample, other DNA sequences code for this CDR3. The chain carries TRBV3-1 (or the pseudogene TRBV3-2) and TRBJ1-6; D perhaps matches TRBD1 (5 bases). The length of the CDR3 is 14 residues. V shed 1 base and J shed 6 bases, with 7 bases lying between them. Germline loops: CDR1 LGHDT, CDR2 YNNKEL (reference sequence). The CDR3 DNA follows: TGTGCCAGCAGCCAAGGCGGGGGTAATTCACCCCTCCACTTT. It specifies CASSQGGGNSPLHF.

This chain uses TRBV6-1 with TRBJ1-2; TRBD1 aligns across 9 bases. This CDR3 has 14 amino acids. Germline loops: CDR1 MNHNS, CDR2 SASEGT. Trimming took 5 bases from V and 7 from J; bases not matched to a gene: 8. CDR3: CASSPMDRGSGYTF. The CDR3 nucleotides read TGTGCCAGCAGTCCGATGGACAGGGGTTCTGGCTACACCTTC.

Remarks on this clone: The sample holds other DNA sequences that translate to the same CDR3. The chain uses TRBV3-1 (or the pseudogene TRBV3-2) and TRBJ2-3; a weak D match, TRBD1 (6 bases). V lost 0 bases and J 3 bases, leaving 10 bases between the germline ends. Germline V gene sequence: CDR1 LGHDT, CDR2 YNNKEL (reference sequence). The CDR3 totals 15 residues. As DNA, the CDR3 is TGTGCCAGCAGCCAAGATCCAACAGGGACAGATACGCAGTATTTT. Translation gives CASSQDPTGTDTQYF.

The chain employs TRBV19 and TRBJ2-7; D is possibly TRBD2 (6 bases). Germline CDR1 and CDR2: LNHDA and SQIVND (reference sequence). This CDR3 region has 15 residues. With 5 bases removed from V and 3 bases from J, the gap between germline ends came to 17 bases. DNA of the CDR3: TGTGCCAGTAGTGACCTCCGGGACGGGGGCTACGAGCAGTACTTC. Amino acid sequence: CASSDLRDGGYEQYF.

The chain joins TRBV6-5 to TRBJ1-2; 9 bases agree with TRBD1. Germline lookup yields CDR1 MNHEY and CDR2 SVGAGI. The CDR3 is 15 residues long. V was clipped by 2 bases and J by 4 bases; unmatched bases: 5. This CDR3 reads CASSYVGQGTYGYTF. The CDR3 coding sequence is TGTGCCAGCAGTTACGTAGGACAGGGGACCTATGGCTACACCTTC.

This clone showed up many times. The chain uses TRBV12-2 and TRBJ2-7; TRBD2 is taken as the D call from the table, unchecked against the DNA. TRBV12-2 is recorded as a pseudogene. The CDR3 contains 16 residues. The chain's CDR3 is CASRPLGSSGRYEQYF. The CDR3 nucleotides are TGTGCAAGTCGTCCCTTGGGGTCGAGCGGGAGATACGAGCAGTACTTC.

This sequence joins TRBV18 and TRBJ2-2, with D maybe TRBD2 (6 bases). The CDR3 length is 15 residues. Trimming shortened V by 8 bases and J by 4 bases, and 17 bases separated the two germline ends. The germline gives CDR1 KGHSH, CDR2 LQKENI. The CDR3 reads CASTPDSGGTGELFF. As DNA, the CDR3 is TGTGCCAGCACGCCAGATTCCGGGGGCACCGGGGAGCTGTTTTTT.

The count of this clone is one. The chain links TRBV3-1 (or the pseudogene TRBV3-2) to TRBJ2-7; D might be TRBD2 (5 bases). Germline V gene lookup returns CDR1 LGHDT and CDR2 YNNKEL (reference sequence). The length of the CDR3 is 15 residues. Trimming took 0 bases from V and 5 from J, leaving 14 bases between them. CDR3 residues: CASSQELISAHEQYF. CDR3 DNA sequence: TGTGCCAGCAGCCAAGAACTAATTAGCGCCCACGAGCAGTACTTC.

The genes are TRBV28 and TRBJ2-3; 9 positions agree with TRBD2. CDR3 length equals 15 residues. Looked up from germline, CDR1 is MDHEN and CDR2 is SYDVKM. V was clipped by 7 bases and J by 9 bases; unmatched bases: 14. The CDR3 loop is CASTPSGAARLTQYF. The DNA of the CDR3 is TGTGCCAGCACTCCTAGCGGGGCGGCTCGTTTAACGCAGTATTTT.

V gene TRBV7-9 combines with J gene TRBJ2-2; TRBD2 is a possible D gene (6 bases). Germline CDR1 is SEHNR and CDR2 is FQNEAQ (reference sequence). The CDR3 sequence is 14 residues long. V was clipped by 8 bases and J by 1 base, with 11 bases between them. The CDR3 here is CASLLGGNTGELFF. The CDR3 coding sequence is TGTGCCAGCCTATTGGGGGGGAACACCGGGGAGCTGTTTTTT. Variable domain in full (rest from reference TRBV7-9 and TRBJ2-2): DTGVSQNPRHKITKRGQNVTFRCDPISEHNRLYWYRQTLGQGPEFLTYFQNEAQLEKSRLLSDRFSAERPKGSFSTLEIQRTEQGDSAMYLCASLLGGNTGELFFGEGSRLTVL.

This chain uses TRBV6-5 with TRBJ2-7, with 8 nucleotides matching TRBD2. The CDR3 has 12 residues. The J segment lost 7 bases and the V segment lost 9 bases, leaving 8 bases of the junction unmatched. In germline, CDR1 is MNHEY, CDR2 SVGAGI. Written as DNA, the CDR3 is TGTGCCAGTAGGTCGGGAGGGAGAGAGCAGTACGTC. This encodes CASRSGGREQYV.

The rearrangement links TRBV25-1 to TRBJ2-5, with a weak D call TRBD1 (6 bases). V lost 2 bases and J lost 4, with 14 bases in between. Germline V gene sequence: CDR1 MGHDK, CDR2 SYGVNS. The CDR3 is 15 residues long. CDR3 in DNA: TGTGCCAGCAGTGAAACCCCTACAGGGCGAGAGACCCAGTACTTC. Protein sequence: CASSETPTGRETQYF.

The CDR3 is CASSQTGAQPQHF. Here the CDR3 DNA reads TGTGCCAGCAGTCAGACAGGGGCCCAGCCCCAGCATTTT. This sequence joins TRBV5-8 and TRBJ1-5; 8 bases agree with TRBD1. Germline CDR1 SGHTS, CDR2 YDEGEE. V gave up 5 bases and J gave up 7 bases; unmatched junction bases: 5. The CDR3 consists of 13 residues.

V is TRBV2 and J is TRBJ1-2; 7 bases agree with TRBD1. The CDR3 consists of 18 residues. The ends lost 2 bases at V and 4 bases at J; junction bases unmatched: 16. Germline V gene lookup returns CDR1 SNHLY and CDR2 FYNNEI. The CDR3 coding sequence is TGTGCCAGCAGTGAAAGCGGTTTCCCAGGGGGGAACTCCTATGGCTACACCTTC. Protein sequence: CASSESGFPGGNSYGYTF.